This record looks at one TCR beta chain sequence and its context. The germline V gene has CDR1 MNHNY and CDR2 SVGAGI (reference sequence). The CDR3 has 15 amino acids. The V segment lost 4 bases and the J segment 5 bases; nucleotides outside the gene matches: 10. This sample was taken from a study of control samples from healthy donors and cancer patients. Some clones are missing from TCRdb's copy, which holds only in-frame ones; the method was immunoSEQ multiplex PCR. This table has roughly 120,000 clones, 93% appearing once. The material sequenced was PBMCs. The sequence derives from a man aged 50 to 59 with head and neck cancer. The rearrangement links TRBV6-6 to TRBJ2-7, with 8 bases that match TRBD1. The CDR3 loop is CASSFTSGGVNEQYF. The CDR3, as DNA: TGTGCCAGCAGTTTCACCTCAGGGGGCGTCAACGAGCAGTACTTC.